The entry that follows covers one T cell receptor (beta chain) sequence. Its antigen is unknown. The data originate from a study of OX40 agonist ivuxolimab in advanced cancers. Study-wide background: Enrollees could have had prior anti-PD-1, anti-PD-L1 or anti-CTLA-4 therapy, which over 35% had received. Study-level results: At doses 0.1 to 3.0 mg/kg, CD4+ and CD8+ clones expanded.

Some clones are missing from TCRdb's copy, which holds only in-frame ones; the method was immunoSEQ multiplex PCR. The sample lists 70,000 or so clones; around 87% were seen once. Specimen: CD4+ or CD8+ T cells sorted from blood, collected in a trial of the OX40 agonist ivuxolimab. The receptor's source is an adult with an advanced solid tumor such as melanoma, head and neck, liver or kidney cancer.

The CDR3 is CAWSVAEGIQYF. CDR3 nucleotides: TGTGCCTGGAGTGTGGCGGAGGGCATTCAGTACTTC. V is TRBV30 and J is TRBJ2-4; possibly TRBD2 for D (6 bases). This CDR3 has 12 amino acids. The ends were cut back, 0 bases at V and 9 bases at J, with 9 bases in the middle. Germline V gene sequence: CDR1 GTSNPN, CDR2 SVGIG (reference sequence). The complete variable domain, with remaining parts taken from reference TRBV30 and TRBJ2-4, reads SQTIHQWPATLVQPVGSPLSLECTVEGTSNPNLYWYRQAAGRGLQLLFYSVGIGQISSEVPQNLSASRPQDRQFILSSKKLLLSDSGFYLCAWSVAEGIQYFGAGTRLSVL.